This T cell receptor beta chain emerged from a study of CD8 T cells in ankylosing spondylitis. V lost 7 bases and J 0 bases, leaving 13 bases between the germline ends. Per germline, CDR1 MDHEN and CDR2 SYDVKM. The CDR3 extends over 15 amino acids. Study-wide results and limits: Ankylosing spondylitis blood seemed to carry a telltale TCR beta motif made of seven or eight highly homologous variants. According to the report, clones linked to the disease were significantly enriched in matched synovial fluid samples taken from ankylosing spondylitis patients. Reactive arthritis synovial fluid and blood previously showed some of these motif variants.

Generation of TCR beta libraries employed quantitative 5'-RACE incorporating molecular barcodes. TCRdb itself ran the 5' RACE reads through MiXCR, one entry per CDR3 protein. The sample holds 350,000 or so distinct CDR3 sequences; roughly 8% are singletons and the top ten take about 15%. This clonotype was counted only a few times. Its antigen is currently unknown. V and J are TRBV28 and TRBJ2-1; D ambiguous. The sequenced sample consisted of blood, either unsorted or a sorted T cell fraction (not recorded which). The sequence was obtained from a male donor with ankylosing spondylitis. This chain's CDR3 is CASNVHKVSYNEQFF. As DNA, the CDR3 is TGTGCCAGCAACGTACACAAAGTCTCCTACAATGAGCAGTTCTTC.